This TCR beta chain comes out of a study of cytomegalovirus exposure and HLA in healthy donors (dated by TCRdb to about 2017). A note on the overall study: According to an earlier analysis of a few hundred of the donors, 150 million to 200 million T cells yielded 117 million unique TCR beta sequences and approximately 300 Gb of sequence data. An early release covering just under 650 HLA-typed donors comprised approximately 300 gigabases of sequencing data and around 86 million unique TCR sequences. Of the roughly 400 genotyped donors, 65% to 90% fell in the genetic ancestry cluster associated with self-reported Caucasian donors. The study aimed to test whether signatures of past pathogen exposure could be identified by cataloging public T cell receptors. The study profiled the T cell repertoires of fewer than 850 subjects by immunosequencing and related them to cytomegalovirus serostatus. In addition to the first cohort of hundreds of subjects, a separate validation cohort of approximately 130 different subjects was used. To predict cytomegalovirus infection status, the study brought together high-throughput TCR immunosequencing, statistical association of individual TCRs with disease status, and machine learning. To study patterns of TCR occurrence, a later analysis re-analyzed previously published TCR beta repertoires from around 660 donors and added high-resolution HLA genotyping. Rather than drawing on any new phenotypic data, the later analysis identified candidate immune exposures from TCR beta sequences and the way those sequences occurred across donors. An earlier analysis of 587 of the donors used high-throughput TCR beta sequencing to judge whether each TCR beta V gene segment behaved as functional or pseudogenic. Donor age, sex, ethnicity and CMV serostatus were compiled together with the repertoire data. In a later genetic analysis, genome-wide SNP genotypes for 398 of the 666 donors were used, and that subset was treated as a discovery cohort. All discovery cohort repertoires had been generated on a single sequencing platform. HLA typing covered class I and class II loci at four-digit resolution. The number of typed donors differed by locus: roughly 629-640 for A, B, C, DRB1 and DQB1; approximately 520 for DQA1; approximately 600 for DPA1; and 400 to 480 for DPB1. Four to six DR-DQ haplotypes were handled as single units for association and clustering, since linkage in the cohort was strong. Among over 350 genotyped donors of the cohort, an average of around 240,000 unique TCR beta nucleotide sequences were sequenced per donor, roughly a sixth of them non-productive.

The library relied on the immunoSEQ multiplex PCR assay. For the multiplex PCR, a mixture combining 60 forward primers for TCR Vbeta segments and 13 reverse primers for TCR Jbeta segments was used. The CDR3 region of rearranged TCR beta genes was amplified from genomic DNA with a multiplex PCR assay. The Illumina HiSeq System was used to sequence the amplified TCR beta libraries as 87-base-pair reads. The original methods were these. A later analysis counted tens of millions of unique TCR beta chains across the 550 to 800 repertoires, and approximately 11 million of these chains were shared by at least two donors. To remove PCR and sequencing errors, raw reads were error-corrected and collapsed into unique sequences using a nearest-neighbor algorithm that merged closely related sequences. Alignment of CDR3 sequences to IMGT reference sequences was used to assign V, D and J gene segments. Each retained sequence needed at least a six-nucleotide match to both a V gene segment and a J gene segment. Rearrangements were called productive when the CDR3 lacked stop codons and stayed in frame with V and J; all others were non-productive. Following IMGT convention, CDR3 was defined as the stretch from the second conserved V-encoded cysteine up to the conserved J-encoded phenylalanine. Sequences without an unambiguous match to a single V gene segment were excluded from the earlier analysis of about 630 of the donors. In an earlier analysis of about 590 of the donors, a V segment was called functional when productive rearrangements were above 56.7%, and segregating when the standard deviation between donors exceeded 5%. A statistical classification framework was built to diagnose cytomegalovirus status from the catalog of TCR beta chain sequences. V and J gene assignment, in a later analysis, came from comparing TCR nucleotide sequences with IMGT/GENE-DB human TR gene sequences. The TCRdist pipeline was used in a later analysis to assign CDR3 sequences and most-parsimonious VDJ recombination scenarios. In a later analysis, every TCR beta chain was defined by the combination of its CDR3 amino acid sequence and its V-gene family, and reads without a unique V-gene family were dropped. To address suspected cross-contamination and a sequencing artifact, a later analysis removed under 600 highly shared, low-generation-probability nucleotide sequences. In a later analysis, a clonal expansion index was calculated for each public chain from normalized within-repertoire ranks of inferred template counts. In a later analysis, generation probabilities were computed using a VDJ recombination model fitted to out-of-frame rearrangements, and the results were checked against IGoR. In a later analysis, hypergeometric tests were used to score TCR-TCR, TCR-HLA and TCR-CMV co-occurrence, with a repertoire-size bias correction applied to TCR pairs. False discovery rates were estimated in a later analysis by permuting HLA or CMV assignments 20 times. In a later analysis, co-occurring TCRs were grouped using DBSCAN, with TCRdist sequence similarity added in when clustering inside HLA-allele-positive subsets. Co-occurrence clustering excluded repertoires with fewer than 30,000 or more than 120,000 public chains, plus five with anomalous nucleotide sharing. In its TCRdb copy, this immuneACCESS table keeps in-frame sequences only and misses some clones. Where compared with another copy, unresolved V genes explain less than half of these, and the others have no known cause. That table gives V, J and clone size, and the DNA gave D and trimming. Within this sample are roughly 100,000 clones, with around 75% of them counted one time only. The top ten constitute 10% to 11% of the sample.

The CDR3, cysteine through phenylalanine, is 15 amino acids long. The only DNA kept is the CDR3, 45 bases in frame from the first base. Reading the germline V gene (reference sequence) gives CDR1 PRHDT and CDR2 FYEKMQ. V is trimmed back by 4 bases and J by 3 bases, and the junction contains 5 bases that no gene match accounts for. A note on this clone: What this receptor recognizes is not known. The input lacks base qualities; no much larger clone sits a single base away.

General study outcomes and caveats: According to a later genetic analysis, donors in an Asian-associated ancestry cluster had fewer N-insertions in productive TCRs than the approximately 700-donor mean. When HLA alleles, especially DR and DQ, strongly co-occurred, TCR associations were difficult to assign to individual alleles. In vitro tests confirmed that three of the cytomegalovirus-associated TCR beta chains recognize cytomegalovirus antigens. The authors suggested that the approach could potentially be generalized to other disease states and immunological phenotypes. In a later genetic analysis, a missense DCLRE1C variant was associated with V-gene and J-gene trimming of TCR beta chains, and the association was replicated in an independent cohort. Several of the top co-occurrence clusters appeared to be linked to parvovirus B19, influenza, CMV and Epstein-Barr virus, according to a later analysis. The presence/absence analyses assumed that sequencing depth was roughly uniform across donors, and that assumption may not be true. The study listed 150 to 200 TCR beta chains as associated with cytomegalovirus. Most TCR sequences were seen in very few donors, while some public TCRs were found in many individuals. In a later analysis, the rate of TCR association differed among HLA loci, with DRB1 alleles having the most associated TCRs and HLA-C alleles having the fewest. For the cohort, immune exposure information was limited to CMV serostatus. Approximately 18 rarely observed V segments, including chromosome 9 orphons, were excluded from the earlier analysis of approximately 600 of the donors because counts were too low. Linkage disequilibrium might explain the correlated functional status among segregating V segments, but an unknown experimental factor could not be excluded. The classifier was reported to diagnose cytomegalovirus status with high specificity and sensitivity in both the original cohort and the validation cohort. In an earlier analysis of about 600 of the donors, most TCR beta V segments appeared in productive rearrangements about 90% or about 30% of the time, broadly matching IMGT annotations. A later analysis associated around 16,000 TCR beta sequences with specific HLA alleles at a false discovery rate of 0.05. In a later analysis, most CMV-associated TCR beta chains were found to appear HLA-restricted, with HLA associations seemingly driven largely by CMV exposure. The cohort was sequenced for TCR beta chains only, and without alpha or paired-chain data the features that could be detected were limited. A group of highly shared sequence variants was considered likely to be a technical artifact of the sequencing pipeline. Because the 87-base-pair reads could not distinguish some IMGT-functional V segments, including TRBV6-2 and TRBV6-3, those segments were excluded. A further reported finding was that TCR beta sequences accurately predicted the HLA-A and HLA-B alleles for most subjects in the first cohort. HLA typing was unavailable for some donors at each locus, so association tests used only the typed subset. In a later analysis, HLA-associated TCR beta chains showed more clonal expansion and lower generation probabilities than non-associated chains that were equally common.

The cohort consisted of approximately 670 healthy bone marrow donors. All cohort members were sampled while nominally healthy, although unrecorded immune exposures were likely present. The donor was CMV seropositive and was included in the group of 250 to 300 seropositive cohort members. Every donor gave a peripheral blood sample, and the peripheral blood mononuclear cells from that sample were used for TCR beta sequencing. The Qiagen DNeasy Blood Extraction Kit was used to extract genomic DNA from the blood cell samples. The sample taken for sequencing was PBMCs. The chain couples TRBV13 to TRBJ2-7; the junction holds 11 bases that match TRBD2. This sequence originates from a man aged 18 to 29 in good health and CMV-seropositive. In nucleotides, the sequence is TGTGCCAGCAGCTGGCTAGCGGGGGGCAACTACGAGCAGTACTTC. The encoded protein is CASSWLAGGNYEQYF.